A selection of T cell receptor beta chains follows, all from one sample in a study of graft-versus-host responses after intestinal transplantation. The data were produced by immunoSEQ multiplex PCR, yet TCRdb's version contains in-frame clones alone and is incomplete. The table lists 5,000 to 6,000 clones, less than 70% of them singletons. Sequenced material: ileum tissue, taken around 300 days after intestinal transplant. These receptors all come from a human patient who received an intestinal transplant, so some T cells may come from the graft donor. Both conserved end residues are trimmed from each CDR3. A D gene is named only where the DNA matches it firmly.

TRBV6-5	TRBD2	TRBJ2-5	ASRAGLAGETQY
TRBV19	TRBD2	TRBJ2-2	ASSISGRSGGELF
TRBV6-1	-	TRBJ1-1	ASSEAGTMNTEAF
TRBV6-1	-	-	ASSQGRGYEQY
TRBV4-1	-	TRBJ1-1	ASLGGRNTEAF
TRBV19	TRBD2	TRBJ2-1	ASSIGGGGGDEQF
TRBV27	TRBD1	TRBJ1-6	ASSFSGTGDSPLH
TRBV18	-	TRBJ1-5	ASSLERFNQPQH
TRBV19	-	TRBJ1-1	ASSIGSGWATEAF
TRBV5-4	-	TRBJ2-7	ASSFRDTHEQY
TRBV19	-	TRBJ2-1	ASSILASPYNEQF
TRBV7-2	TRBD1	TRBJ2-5	ASSLGTGTGYQETQY
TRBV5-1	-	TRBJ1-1	ASSLGGNTEAF
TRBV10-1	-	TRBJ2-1	ASSESGSSYNEQF
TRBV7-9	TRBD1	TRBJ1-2	ASSYPGQGEYGYT
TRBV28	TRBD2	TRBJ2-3	ASSTPLAGDTDTQY
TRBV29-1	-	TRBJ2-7	SVERGNEQY
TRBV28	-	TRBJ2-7	ASSFGQGIYEQY
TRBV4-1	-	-	ASSQYSEDYEQY
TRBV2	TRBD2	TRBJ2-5	ASTPSGSGETQY
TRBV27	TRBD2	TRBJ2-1	ASSLSPPETLAGDEQF
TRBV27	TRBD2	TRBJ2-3	ASSAPGLGEETQY
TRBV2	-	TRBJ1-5	AGSFGGANQPQH
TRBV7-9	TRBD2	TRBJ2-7	APWASGVGSSYEQY
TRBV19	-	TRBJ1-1	ASSIEFPNTEAF
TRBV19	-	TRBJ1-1	ASNYPGSGEAF
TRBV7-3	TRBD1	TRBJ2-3	ASSRQGFTDTQY
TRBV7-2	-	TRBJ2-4	ASSPGPHRAKNIQY
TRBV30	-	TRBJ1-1	AWSGMNTEAF
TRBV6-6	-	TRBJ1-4	ASSSGASYEKLF
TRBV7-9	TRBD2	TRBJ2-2	ASSTTSFTGELF
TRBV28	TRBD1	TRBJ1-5	ASRAGTGHYQPQH
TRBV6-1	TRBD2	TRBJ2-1	ASSRLAGGTNEQF
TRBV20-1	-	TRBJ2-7	SAPKVSQQY
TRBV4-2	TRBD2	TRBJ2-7	ASSQYWSSGGDSYEQY